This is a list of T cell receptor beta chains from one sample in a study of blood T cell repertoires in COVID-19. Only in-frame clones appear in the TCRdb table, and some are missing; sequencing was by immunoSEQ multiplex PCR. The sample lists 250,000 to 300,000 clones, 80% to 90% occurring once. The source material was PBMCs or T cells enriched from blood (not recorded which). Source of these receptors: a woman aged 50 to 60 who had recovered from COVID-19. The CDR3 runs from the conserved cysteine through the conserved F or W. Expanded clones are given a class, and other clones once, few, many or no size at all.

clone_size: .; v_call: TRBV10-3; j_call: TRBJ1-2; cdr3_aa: CASEQGFGSGYTF
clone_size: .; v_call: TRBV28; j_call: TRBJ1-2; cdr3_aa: CASSFSLEGDGYTF
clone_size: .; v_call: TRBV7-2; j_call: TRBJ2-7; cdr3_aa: CASSRISDRVYEQYF
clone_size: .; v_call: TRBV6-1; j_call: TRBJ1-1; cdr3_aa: CASSELSGNTEAFF
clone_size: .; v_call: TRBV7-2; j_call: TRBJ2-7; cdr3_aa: CASSLIFSGDYEQYF
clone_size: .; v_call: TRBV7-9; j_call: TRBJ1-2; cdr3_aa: CASSYGQNNYGYTF
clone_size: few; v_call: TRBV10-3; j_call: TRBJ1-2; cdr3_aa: CAISDLRTPGQGAGGYTF
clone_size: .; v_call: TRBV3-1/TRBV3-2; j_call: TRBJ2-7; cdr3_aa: CASSQTSEGTGQYF
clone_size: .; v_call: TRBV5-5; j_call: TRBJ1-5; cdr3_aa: CASSLTQGRVQPQHF
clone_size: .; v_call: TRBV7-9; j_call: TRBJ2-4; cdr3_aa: CASSRTSGPMGIAKNIQYF
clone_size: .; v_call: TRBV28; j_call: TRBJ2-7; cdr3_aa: CASRRTGNSYEQYF
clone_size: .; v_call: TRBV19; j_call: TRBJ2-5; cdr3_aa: CASSMRTSGRETQYF
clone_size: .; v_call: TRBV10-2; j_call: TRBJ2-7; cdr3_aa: CASRGTGYKQYF
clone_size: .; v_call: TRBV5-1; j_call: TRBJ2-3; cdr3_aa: CASSFGGRGTDTQYF
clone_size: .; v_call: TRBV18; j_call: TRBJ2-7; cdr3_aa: CASSPGQGVSYEQYF
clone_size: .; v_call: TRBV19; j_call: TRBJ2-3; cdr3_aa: CASSMRGLLSTDTQYF
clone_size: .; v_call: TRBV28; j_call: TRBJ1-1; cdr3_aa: CASSLSGYTEAFF
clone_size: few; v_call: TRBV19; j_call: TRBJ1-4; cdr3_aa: CASRPTTRPNEKLFF
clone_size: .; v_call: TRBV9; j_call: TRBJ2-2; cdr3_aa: CASSVIAGTGELFF
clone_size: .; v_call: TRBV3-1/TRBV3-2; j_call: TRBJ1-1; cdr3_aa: CASSQPTGDMNTEAFF
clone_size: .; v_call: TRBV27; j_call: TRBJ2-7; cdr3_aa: CASSLRALAGPGLAYEQYF
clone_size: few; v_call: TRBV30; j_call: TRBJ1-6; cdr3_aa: CAWSSQVDNSPLHF
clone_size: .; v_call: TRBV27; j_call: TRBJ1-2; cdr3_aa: CASSLSPGQSYGYTF
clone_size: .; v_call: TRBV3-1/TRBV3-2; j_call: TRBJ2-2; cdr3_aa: CASSQGSGETGELFF
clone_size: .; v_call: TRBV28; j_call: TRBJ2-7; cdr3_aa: CASRRDFSYEQYF
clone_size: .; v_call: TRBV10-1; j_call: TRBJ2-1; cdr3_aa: CASRAAEDRAHNEQFF
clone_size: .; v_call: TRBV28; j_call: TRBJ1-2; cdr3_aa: CASSLIRTGPGGYTF
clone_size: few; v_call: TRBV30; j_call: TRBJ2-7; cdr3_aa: CAGRQGAYEQYF
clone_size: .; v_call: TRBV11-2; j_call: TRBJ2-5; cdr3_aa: CASSLGWGEETQYF
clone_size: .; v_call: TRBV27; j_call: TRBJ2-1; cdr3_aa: CASRAGWKQFF
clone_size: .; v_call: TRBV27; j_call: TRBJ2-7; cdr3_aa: CASSFAQNYMFEQYF